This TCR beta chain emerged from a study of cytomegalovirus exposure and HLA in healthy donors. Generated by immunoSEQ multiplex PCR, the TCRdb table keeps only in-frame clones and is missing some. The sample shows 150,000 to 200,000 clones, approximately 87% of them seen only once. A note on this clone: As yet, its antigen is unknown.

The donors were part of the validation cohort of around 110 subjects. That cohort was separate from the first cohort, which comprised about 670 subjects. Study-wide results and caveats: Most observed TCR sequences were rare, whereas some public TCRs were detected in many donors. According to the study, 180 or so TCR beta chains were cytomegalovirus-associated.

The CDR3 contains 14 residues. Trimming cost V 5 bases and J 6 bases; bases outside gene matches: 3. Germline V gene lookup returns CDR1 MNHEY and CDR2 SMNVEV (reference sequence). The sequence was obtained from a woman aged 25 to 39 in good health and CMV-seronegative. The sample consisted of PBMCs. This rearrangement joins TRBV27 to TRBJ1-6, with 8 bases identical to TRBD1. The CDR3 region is CASSPDRGNSPLHF. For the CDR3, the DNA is TGTGCCAGCAGTCCCGACAGGGGTAATTCACCCCTCCACTTT.